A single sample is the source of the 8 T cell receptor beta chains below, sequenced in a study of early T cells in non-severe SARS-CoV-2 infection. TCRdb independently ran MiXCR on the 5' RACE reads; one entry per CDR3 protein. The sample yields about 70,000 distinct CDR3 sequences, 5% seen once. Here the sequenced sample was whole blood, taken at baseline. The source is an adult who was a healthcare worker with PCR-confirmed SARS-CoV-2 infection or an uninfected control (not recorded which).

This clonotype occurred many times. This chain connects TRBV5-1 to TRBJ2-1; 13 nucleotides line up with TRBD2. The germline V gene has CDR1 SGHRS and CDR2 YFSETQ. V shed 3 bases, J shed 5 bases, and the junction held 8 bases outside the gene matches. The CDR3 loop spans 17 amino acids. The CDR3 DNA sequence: TGCGCCAGCAGCTGGACTAGCGGGAGTCCCCTCAACAATGAGCAGTTCTTC. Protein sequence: CASSWTSGSPLNNEQFF.

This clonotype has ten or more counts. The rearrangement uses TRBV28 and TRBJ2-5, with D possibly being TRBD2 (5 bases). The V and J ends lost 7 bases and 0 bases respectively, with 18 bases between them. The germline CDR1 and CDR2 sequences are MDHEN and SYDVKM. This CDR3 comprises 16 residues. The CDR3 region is CASISTLGLYQETQYF. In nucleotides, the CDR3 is TGTGCCAGCATCTCGACGTTAGGACTCTACCAAGAGACCCAGTACTTC.

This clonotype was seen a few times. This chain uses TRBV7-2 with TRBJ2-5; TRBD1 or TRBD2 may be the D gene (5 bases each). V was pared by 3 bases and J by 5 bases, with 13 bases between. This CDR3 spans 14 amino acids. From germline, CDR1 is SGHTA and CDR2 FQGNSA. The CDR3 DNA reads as TGTGCCAGCAGCTTTCCCGGGGCGCGTGAGACCCAGTACTTC. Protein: CASSFPGARETQYF.

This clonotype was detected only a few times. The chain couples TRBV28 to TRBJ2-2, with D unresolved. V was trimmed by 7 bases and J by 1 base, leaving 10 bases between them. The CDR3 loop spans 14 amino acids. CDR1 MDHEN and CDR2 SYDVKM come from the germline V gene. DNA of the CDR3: TGTGCCAGCAATCTCCACGGGAACACCGGGGAGCTGTTTTTT. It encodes CASNLHGNTGELFF.

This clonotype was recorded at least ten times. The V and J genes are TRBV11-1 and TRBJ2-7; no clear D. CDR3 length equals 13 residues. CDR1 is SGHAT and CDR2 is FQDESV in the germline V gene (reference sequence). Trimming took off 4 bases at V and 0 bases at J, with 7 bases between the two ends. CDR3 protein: CASSWASSYEQYF. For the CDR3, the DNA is TGTGCCAGCAGCTGGGCCAGCTCCTACGAGCAGTACTTC.

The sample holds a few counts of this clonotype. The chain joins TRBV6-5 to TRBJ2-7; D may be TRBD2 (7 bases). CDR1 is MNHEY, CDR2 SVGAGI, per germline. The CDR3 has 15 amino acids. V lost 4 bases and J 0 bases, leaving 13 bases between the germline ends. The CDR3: CASSSRGGGSYEQYF. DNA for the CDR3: TGTGCCAGCAGTTCCCGGGGAGGGGGCTCCTACGAGCAGTACTTC.

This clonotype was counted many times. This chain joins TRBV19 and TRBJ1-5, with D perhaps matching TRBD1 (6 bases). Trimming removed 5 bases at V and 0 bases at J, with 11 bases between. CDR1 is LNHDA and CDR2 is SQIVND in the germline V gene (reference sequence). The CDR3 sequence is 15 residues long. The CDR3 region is CASSADSNSNQPQHF. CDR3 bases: TGTGCCAGTAGTGCGGACAGCAATAGCAATCAGCCCCAGCATTTT.

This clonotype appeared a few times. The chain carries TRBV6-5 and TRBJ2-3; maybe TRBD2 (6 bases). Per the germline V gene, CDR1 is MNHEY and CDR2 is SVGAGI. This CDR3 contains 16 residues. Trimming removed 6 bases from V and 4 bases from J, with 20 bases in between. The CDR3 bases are TGTGCCAGCAGGCCCCATCTAGCGCCGGACGCAGATACGCAGTATTTT. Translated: CASRPHLAPDADTQYF.